Listed below are T cell receptor beta chains from one sample, sequenced in a study of cytomegalovirus exposure and HLA in healthy donors. Sequenced by immunoSEQ multiplex PCR; TCRdb stores in-frame clones only, minus some. The sample records roughly 150,000 clones, 82% being singletons. Sequences were obtained from PBMCs. These receptors originate from a girl between 5 and 17 years old in good health and CMV-seropositive. CDR3s include the opening cysteine and the closing phenylalanine or tryptophan. The D gene is left open where the match is weak. Part of the rows lack a size; the others show once, few, many or a class for expanded clones.

j_gene | abundance | len | v_gene | d_gene | CDR3nt | CDR3aa
TRBJ2-1 | NA | 15 | TRBV5-1 | TRBD2 | TGCGCCAGCAGCTTGGGACTAGCGGACTACAATGAGCAGTTCTTC | CASSLGLADYNEQFF
TRBJ1-5 | NA | 14 | TRBV5-8 | TRBD1 | TGTGCCAGCAGCTTGGAACAGGGGGGTCAGCCCCAGCATTTT | CASSLEQGGQPQHF
TRBJ1-1 | NA | 15 | TRBV10-3 | TRBD1 | TGCGCCATCAGTGAGGAGGGGGCAAAGAACACTGAAGCTTTCTTT | CAISEEGAKNTEAFF
TRBJ1-5 | NA | 16 | TRBV19 | NA | TGTGCCAGTAGTACTGGACTGACACCGGGAACTCAGCCCCAGCATTTT | CASSTGLTPGTQPQHF
TRBJ1-2 | once | 13 | TRBV7-3 | TRBD1 | TGTGCCAGCAGCTTCCGAGGGACAGACGGCTACACCTTC | CASSFRGTDGYTF
TRBJ2-2 | NA | 18 | TRBV19 | TRBD2 | TGTGCCAGTAGTATTAGGGGACTAGGGGCCCCTATACCCGGGGAGCTGTTTTTT | CASSIRGLGAPIPGELFF
TRBJ1-4 | few | 13 | TRBV30 | NA | TGTGCCTGGAGTCCCCCCCCACAGCGGGAACTGTTTTTT | CAWSPPPQRELFF
TRBJ2-3 | NA | 14 | TRBV6-6 | TRBD2 | TGTGCCAGCAGTTATGCGGGAGGTCAAGATACGCAGTATTTT | CASSYAGGQDTQYF
TRBJ2-7 | few | 14 | TRBV13 | NA | TGTGCCAGCAGCTTAGGACCTCAGGGCTACGAGCAGTACTTC | CASSLGPQGYEQYF
TRBJ2-5 | NA | 15 | TRBV10-3 | NA | TGTGCCATCAGTGAGTCGGCTGGAGGTCCGGAGACCCAGTACTTC | CAISESAGGPETQYF
TRBJ2-1 | once | 11 | TRBV20-1 | NA | TGCAGTGCTAGCAGGGGCAATGAGCAGTTCTTC | CSASRGNEQFF
TRBJ2-5 | few | 14 | TRBV6-5 | TRBD1 | TGTGCCAGCAGTTATAACAGGGGGGCAGAGACCCAGTACTTC | CASSYNRGAETQYF
TRBJ2-1 | few | 13 | TRBV6-5 | NA | TGTGCCAGCAGACAGGGTGTGTACAATGAGCAGTTCTTC | CASRQGVYNEQFF
TRBJ2-5 | few | 14 | TRBV5-1 | TRBD1 | TGCGCCAGCAGCCCCGGGACAGGGCAAGAGACCCAGTACTTC | CASSPGTGQETQYF
TRBJ2-1 | once | 16 | TRBV27 | NA | TGTGCCAGCAGCCCACCTCCGACAGTCTCCTACAATGAGCAGTTCTTC | CASSPPPTVSYNEQFF
TRBJ2-5 | NA | 13 | TRBV10-3 | NA | TGTGCCATCAGTGAGTCATTCGGAGAGACCCAGTACTTC | CAISESFGETQYF
TRBJ2-5 | NA | 18 | TRBV2 | NA | TGTGCCAGCACACAACTCAGGCTGACCCGATCCTACCAAGAGACCCAGTACTTC | CASTQLRLTRSYQETQYF
TRBJ1-4 | NA | 16 | TRBV7-9 | NA | TGTGCCAGCAGTTCCTGGGACAAAACAACTAATGAAAAACTGTTTTTT | CASSSWDKTTNEKLFF
TRBJ2-1 | NA | 14 | TRBV5-1 | NA | TGCGCCAGCAAGGTCGAGGTCCCCTACAATGAGCAGTTCTTC | CASKVEVPYNEQFF
TRBJ1-1 | once | 12 | TRBV7-8 | NA | TGTGCCAGCAGCGTACAGGGCACTGAAGCTTTCTTT | CASSVQGTEAFF
TRBJ2-7 | NA | 12 | TRBV29-1 | TRBD2 | TGCAGCGTTGAACTAGCGGCCTACGAGCAGTACTTC | CSVELAAYEQYF